This is a list of T cell receptor beta chains from one sample in a study of identifying expanded T cells in peripheral blood. Measured with immunoSEQ multiplex PCR; TCRdb has only the in-frame clones, and not every one. The table records about 58,000 clones, over 75% of them present only once. Specimen: blood. The receptors stem from a person aged 18 to 70 in good health. CDR3s leave out the opening cysteine and the closing phenylalanine or tryptophan. Fields, in order: V gene, J gene, CDR3 protein.

TRBV4-2	TRBJ2-7	ASSQSVGSYEQY
TRBV5-4	TRBJ2-1	ASSPTSGLASNEQF
TRBV28	TRBJ2-5	ASSLQGQRHPGETQY
TRBV30	TRBJ1-1	AWGVLDGESGTEAF
TRBV13	TRBJ2-3	ASSLGLTGDTQY
TRBV7-2	TRBJ2-3	ASNLLFSGLGTDTQY
TRBV13	TRBJ2-1	ASSPSGQYNEQF
TRBV6-1	TRBJ1-6	ASSMTGHNSPLH
TRBV5-1	TRBJ2-1	ASSSGQGSYNEQF
TRBV6-5	TRBJ1-6	ASHRRNYNSPLH
TRBV21-1	TRBJ1-5	ASPARDTSQPQH
TRBV28	TRBJ2-3	ASRGTGGQDTQY
TRBV25-1	TRBJ2-7	ASSESRQLGSYEQY
TRBV18	TRBJ2-1	ASSISGDVWEQF
TRBV12-2	TRBJ2-2	ASRSVFDSGSVSTGELF
TRBV29-1	TRBJ1-2	SVGIPAYGYT
TRBV19	TRBJ1-1	ASSVKSLNTEAF
TRBV23-1	TRBJ1-2	ASSPRDNYGYT
TRBV15	TRBJ2-7	ATRIQQEAYEQY
TRBV5-1	TRBJ2-5	ASSAYRGGETQY
TRBV27	TRBJ1-2	ASSLYGQSYGYT
TRBV7-9	TRBJ1-5	ASSLGDSGAGYQPQH
TRBV5-4	TRBJ2-3	ASCDRVGDTQY
TRBV10-2	TRBJ1-6	ASAGTVSNSPLH
TRBV28	TRBJ2-7	ASSLLDSYPYEQY
TRBV14	TRBJ2-3	ASSFSTDTQY
TRBV11-3	TRBJ2-1	ASSDWNNEQF
TRBV7-3	TRBJ1-2	ASSVRQGNGYT
TRBV27	TRBJ2-7	ASSLSKGGYEQY
TRBV9	TRBJ1-1	ASSVAGRNTEAF